A single sample is the source of the 5 T cell receptor beta chains below, sequenced in a study of regulatory T cells in long-lasting Graves disease. Time point indicated: newly diagnosed GD, antithyroid drugs for less than 3 months. RNA isolated from PBMCs was used to make the TCR library. Construction of the TCR beta libraries employed iRepertoire HTBI primers in conjunction with Arm-PCR of CDR3 regions. TCRdb re-derived calls from the multiplex PCR reads in MiXCR, one entry per CDR3 protein. The table lists over 450,000 distinct CDR3 sequences, more than 10% of them singletons. These records were also assigned to another study, of T cells in Graves' hyperthyroidism and ophthalmopathy.

Sequenced material: peripheral blood mononuclear cells (PBMCs), taken at new diagnosis, from a patient treated with antithyroid drugs. These receptors originate from a woman in her twenties or thirties with Graves disease.

For this clonotype: At one end the junction does not follow the germline gene, possibly because of a read error. The rearrangement uses TRBV28 and TRBJ1-2; no clear D gene. The CDR3 contains 12 residues. Germline V lookup: CDR1 MDHEN, CDR2 SYDVKM. The CDR3 nucleotides are TGTGCCAGCAGTTTACGTACCCAAGGCTACGCCTTC. Its translation: CASSLRTQGYAF.

The genes are TRBV19 and TRBJ1-5, with TRBD1 matching 7 bases. V trimming: 6 bases; J trimming: 3 bases; junction bases outside the gene matches: 8. This CDR3 spans 15 amino acids. Germline V gene lookup returns CDR1 LNHDA and CDR2 SQIVND (reference sequence). The CDR3: CASSRWDSLNQPQHF. The CDR3 DNA reads as TGTGCCAGTAGCCGATGGGACAGCCTCAATCAGCCCCAGCATTTT.

This clonotype came up a few times. The V call is TRBV20-1, the J call TRBJ1-5; D gene uncertain. Per germline, CDR1 DFQATT and CDR2 SNEGSKA (reference sequence). Trimming took off 0 bases at V and 0 bases at J, with 9 bases between the two ends. The CDR3 loop spans 15 amino acids. The CDR3 spells CSAREGYYSNQPQHF. In nucleotides, the CDR3 is TGCAGTGCTAGAGAGGGTTATTATAGCAATCAGCCCCAGCATTTT.

The genes are TRBV18 and TRBJ1-1; 7 bases are shared with TRBD1. With V trimmed by 3 bases and J by 4 bases, 8 bases remained unmatched. This CDR3 has 15 amino acids. Germline V gene sequence: CDR1 KGHSH, CDR2 LQKENI. The CDR3 region is CASSPMGQWSTEAFF. CDR3 bases: TGTGCCAGCTCACCTATGGGACAGTGGAGCACTGAAGCTTTCTTT.

About this clonotype: A junction end diverges from the germline sequence, so it may reflect a read error. The V and J genes are TRBV12-3 or TRBV12-4 and TRBJ2-3; maybe TRBD1 (7 bases). The CDR3 covers 12 residues. CDR3 protein: CAGRGDMDTQYF. CDR3 DNA sequence: TGTGCCGGCAGGGGGGACATGGATACGCAGTATTTT.